Each of the 32 T cell receptor beta chains below was sequenced from the same sample in a study of PD-L1 blockade in urothelial cancer. The method was immunoSEQ multiplex PCR; TCRdb's version includes in-frame clones alone and lacks a portion of them. Of about 29,000 clones in the sample, around 84% were seen once. The source was PBMCs, collected around atezolizumab (anti-PD-L1) treatment. The receptors derive from a man in his fifties with urothelial cancer.

This chain connects TRBV19 to TRBJ2-2; 9 nucleotides line up with TRBD1. The junction had 12 bases not matched to a gene; V was cut back by 10 bases and J by 3 bases. The CDR3 consists of 16 residues. Germline V gene data show CDR1 as LNHDA and CDR2 as SQIVND (reference sequence). CDR3 residues: CATFKQGADYTGELFF. The CDR3 nucleotides are TGTGCCACATTCAAACAGGGGGCGGATTACACCGGGGAGCTGTTTTTT.

This clone was detected once. The gene calls are TRBV19 and TRBJ2-2, with 8 nucleotides matching TRBD1. The CDR3 is 14 residues long. Germline lookup yields CDR1 LNHDA and CDR2 SQIVND (reference sequence). V lost 5 bases and J lost 4; bases outside the gene matches: 3. The CDR3 DNA reads as TGTGCCAGTAGTTTAACAGGGGGCACCGGGGAGCTGTTTTTT. Amino acid sequence: CASSLTGGTGELFF.

This chain connects TRBV28 to TRBJ1-5, with a weak D call TRBD1 (6 bases). This CDR3 has 16 residues. V lost 3 bases, J lost 5 bases, and 17 bases lay in between. CDR1 MDHEN and CDR2 SYDVKM come from the germline V gene. DNA for the CDR3: TGTGCCAGCAGTTTCCAAGGGGGAAGAGGCCATCAGCCCCAGCATTTT. Translating gives CASSFQGGRGHQPQHF.

CDR3 in amino acids: CASRGLADHNEQFF. Written as DNA, the CDR3 is TGTGCCAGCAGGGGACTAGCGGACCACAATGAGCAGTTCTTC. This chain uses TRBV19 with TRBJ2-1; 11 bases are shared with TRBD2. Looked up from germline, CDR1 is LNHDA and CDR2 is SQIVND (reference sequence). There are 14 residues in the CDR3. V lost 9 bases, J lost 5 bases, and 6 bases stayed unmatched.

This clone was picked up a small number of times. The genes are TRBV6-1 and TRBJ1-5; possible D gene TRBD1, 6 bases. V dropped 8 bases and J dropped 4 bases, with 15 bases sitting between them. From germline, CDR1 is MNHNS and CDR2 SASEGT. The CDR3 sequence is 14 residues long. CDR3 sequence reads: CASLRGWGNQPQHF. The CDR3 DNA reads TGTGCCAGCCTCAGGGGTTGGGGTAATCAGCCCCAGCATTTT.

V is TRBV7-3 and J is TRBJ2-7; D unresolved. The CDR3 is made up of 14 amino acids. Germline CDR1 reads SGHTA; CDR2 reads FQGTGA. The V and J ends lost 0 bases and 7 bases respectively, with 13 bases between them. CDR3 amino acids: CASSLTISSLEQYF. The CDR3 DNA reads as TGTGCCAGCAGCTTAACGATAAGCTCCTTGGAGCAGTACTTC.

The chain combines TRBV10-3 with TRBJ2-7, with a tentative D call TRBD1 (6 bases). This CDR3 spans 13 amino acids. V was shortened by 7 bases and J by 0 bases, with 10 bases between the two germline ends. Germline CDR1 is ENHRY and CDR2 is SYGVKD. In DNA form, the CDR3 reads TGTGCCATCAAAGGGGGACGCTCCTACGAGCAGTACTTC. Encoded protein: CAIKGGRSYEQYF.

The chain links TRBV7-2 to TRBJ1-4; D is unresolved. The germline V gene has CDR1 SGHTA and CDR2 FQGNSA. V was clipped by 5 bases and J by 0 bases, with 10 bases between them. The CDR3 sequence is 15 residues long. The CDR3 loop reads CASSPHQATNEKLFF. The CDR3 DNA reads as TGTGCCAGCAGCCCCCACCAGGCAACTAATGAAAAACTGTTTTTT.

The chain combines TRBV29-1 with TRBJ1-1; a possible D gene is TRBD1 (5 bases). The germline V gene has CDR1 SQVTM and CDR2 ANQGSEA. Deletions cut 7 bases from V and 3 bases from J, with 18 bases between. CDR3 length: 14 residues. The CDR3 sequence is CSATGGTSYTEAFF. The DNA of the CDR3 is TGCAGCGCCACGGGGGGGACGTCGTACACTGAAGCTTTCTTT.

The V gene is TRBV14, the J gene TRBJ2-3; TRBD1 aligns across 7 bases. J gave up 6 bases and V 7 bases, and 10 bases lay outside the gene matches. This CDR3 is 14 amino acids long. Per the germline V gene, CDR1 is SGHDN and CDR2 is FVKESK. The CDR3 spells CASNKGAPQDTQYF. CDR3 sequence (DNA): TGTGCCAGCAACAAGGGGGCCCCTCAGGATACGCAGTATTTT.

V usage is TRBV2 and J usage is TRBJ2-3, with 7 nucleotides matching TRBD1. The CDR3 totals 13 residues. In germline, CDR1 is SNHLY, CDR2 FYNNEI. The trim removed 11 bases at V and 0 bases at J, leaving 5 bases unmatched. CDR3 sequence: CAVQGRSTDTQYF. The CDR3 bases are TGTGCCGTACAGGGGCGGAGCACAGATACGCAGTATTTT.

V is TRBV7-3 and J is TRBJ2-1; possible D gene TRBD2, 5 bases. Per germline, CDR1 SGHTA and CDR2 FQGTGA. The CDR3 has 15 amino acids. V lost 2 bases to trimming and J lost 4 bases, with 12 bases between them. CDR3 protein: CASSLGDSVYNEQFF. In DNA form, the CDR3 reads TGTGCCAGCAGCTTAGGGGATAGCGTGTACAATGAGCAGTTCTTC.

The gene calls are TRBV12-1 and TRBJ2-3; the table calls TRBD2, which could not be checked here. TRBV12-1 is classified as a pseudogene. This CDR3 region has 16 residues. CDR3 residues: CASSFAGGGLTDTQYF. DNA of the CDR3: TGTGCCAGCAGCTTTGCCGGCGGGGGGCTCACAGATACGCAGTATTTT.

V and J are TRBV6-5 and TRBJ2-5; 7 bases fit TRBD2. The CDR3 is 14 amino acids. Trimming cost V 6 bases and J 5 bases; bases outside gene matches: 9. CDR1 and CDR2 from the germline V gene are MNHEY and SVGAGI. The CDR3 region has the DNA TGTGCCAGCAGCGCAGGTCCCGGGAGGGAGACCCAGTACTTC. Translation gives CASSAGPGRETQYF.

The rearrangement joins TRBV5-1 to TRBJ2-2; TRBD1 might be the D (5 bases). The CDR3 runs to 15 residues. Germline CDR1 is SGHRS and CDR2 is YFSETQ. The V gene lost 0 bases and the J gene lost 0 bases, with 6 bases spanning the gap. CDR3 bases: TGCGCCAGCAGCTTGGGGACACCGAACACCGGGGAGCTGTTTTTT. Protein sequence: CASSLGTPNTGELFF.

J is TRBJ2-1 and V is TRBV9; a possible D gene is TRBD2 (5 bases). The V gene's germline CDR1 is SGDLS and CDR2 YYNGEE. There are 12 residues in the CDR3. The V gene lost 1 base and the J gene lost 8 bases, with 7 bases spanning the gap. CDR3 bases: TGTGCCAGCAGCGTACTGGACTATGAGCAGTTCTTC. Translating it yields CASSVLDYEQFF.

The rearrangement uses TRBV15 and TRBJ1-4, with 11 positions matching TRBD1. Germline CDR1 is LNHNV and CDR2 is YYDKDF (reference sequence). Germline trimming cut 0 bases from V and 8 bases from J; bases unmatched to any gene: 2. CDR3 length: 15 amino acids. CDR3 sequence reads: CATSRDRTGGEKLFF. The CDR3 DNA follows: TGTGCCACCAGCAGAGATCGGACAGGGGGCGAAAAACTGTTTTTT.

The V gene is TRBV2, the J gene TRBJ1-5, with D possibly TRBD1 on 5 matching bases. V was pared by 4 bases and J by 4 bases, with 17 bases between. CDR1 is SNHLY, CDR2 FYNNEI, per germline. This CDR3 region has 16 residues. In DNA form, the CDR3 reads TGTGCCAGCAGTGGATACGCGGGGGACGAAAATCAGCCCCAGCATTTT. It translates to CASSGYAGDENQPQHF.

This chain joins TRBV18 and TRBJ1-5; D might be TRBD1 (6 bases). V dropped 3 bases and J dropped 4 bases, with 10 bases sitting between them. The germline V gene has CDR1 KGHSH and CDR2 LQKENI. This CDR3 has 14 residues. DNA for the CDR3: TGTGCCAGCTCACCTACGGACAGAAATCAGCCCCAGCATTTT. Encoded protein: CASSPTDRNQPQHF.

In this sample, this clone turned up a few times. The CDR3 ends on some other residue instead of the conserved phenylalanine or tryptophan, so this is likely a read error. The limits of the CDR3 on the DNA are not certain, so only TCRdb's listed CDR3 is given. The chain carries TRBV5-7 and TRBJ1-1; the table's D call, TRBD1, has no DNA check behind it. TRBV5-7 belongs to the ORF category, with a function that is uncertain. The length of the CDR3 is 10 amino acids, counting both ends. This CDR3 reads CASSLRDTPQ.

The gene calls are TRBV27 and TRBJ1-2; perhaps TRBD1 as D (5 bases). Trimming took off 3 bases at V and 7 bases at J, with 18 bases between the two ends. The CDR3 spans 15 residues. Germline values: CDR1 MNHEY, CDR2 SMNVEV (reference sequence). In DNA form, the CDR3 reads TGTGCCAGCAGTTTCAATCCCGTGGGGCTCGGTGGCTACACCTTC. Translating gives CASSFNPVGLGGYTF.

The chain employs TRBV7-2 and TRBJ2-6; tentatively, D is TRBD1 (6 bases). Trimming cost V 6 bases and J 3 bases, with 12 bases left between them. The CDR3 has 15 amino acids. Per germline, CDR1 SGHTA and CDR2 FQGNSA. CDR3 region: CASREGHVGANVLTF. CDR3 sequence (DNA): TGTGCCAGCAGAGAGGGACATGTTGGGGCCAACGTCCTGACTTTC.

The chain joins TRBV19 to TRBJ1-4, with 11 bases fitting TRBD1. Germline V gives CDR1 LNHDA, CDR2 SQIVND (reference sequence). The CDR3 is 16 amino acids. The ends lost 6 bases at V and 7 bases at J; junction bases unmatched: 10. The CDR3: CASRTDRGPSVEKLFF. The CDR3 bases are TGTGCCAGTAGAACGGACAGGGGGCCATCGGTTGAAAAACTGTTTTTT.

The rearrangement links TRBV4-1 to TRBJ2-3; 7 positions agree with TRBD2. The V gene's germline CDR1 is MGHRA and CDR2 YSYEKL. Trimming cost V 3 bases and J 6 bases; bases outside gene matches: 3. The CDR3 length is 13 residues. The CDR3 DNA follows: TGCGCCAGCAGCCAGGTCGGGGGGGATACGCAGTATTTT. This encodes CASSQVGGDTQYF.

This rearrangement joins TRBV5-8 to TRBJ1-5, with D unresolved. Germline CDR1 and CDR2: SGHTS and YDEGEE. CDR3 length: 16 amino acids. Between the trimmed V and J ends, which lost 4 bases and 1 base, there was a span of 15 bases. CDR3 sequence (DNA): TGTGCCAGCAGCCCTGGGTCCCGCGGGAGCAATCAGCCCCAGCATTTT. Translated: CASSPGSRGSNQPQHF.

This clone was seen a handful of times. The chain recombines TRBV5-1 with TRBJ2-5; TRBD2 might be the D (6 bases). Germline values: CDR1 SGHRS, CDR2 YFSETQ. The V gene lost 0 bases and the J gene lost 2 bases, with 11 bases spanning the gap. This CDR3 contains 15 residues. The CDR3 nucleotides are TGCGCCAGCAGCTTGGGGCTAGCGAGACAAGAGACCCAGTACTTC. Its protein product is CASSLGLARQETQYF.

The chain couples TRBV9 to TRBJ2-7, with 7 nucleotides matching TRBD1. CDR3 length: 13 residues. The V gene end was trimmed by 2 bases and the J gene end by 2 bases; junction bases not matched to a gene: 1. Germline V gene sequence: CDR1 SGDLS, CDR2 YYNGEE. Here the CDR3 DNA reads TGTGCCAGCAGCGTGACAGGGACCTACGAGCAGTACTTC. Protein sequence: CASSVTGTYEQYF. Based on the CDR3 plus reference TRBV9 and TRBJ2-7, the full variable domain is DSGVTQTPKHLITATGQRVTLRCSPRSGDLSVYWYQQSLDQGLQFLIQYYNGEERAKGNILERFSAQQFPDLHSELNLSSLELGDSALYFCASSVTGTYEQYFGPGTRLTVT.

The chain is built from TRBV6-1 and TRBJ2-7, with 8 bases matching TRBD2. CDR1 and CDR2 (germline): MNHNS, SASEGT. J gave up 7 bases and V 1 base, and 9 bases lay outside the gene matches. The CDR3 has 15 residues. Here the CDR3 reads CASSEVPGGPGEQYF. CDR3 coding DNA: TGTGCCAGCAGTGAAGTGCCGGGAGGGCCGGGAGAGCAGTACTTC.

This chain connects TRBV11-2 to TRBJ2-5; D perhaps matches TRBD2 (5 bases). The CDR3 spans 14 residues. The germline V gene encodes CDR1 SGHAT and CDR2 FQNNGV. The V end lost 7 bases, the J end lost 5 bases, and 17 bases lay between the germline ends. The CDR3 coding sequence is TGTGCCAGCACCACGGGGAAAGTTCGGGAGACCCAGTACTTC. Encoded protein: CASTTGKVRETQYF.

The chain couples TRBV25-1 to TRBJ1-3, with 9 bases identical to TRBD1. The CDR3 runs 13 residues. The junction had 7 bases not matched to a gene; V was cut back by 5 bases and J by 11 bases. Germline loops: CDR1 MGHDK, CDR2 SYGVNS. The CDR3 sequence is CASSHPGQGPIYF. The DNA for the CDR3 is TGTGCCAGCAGTCACCCGGGACAGGGTCCCATATATTTT.

The chain is built from TRBV10-3 and TRBJ1-2, with 7 bases that match TRBD1. The CDR3 totals 19 residues. V dropped 4 bases and J dropped 4; count of bases not matched to a gene: 21. Germline assignment: CDR1 ENHRY and CDR2 SYGVKD. This CDR3 is CAISAHKDNTGDRGYGYTF. As DNA, the CDR3 is TGTGCCATCAGTGCCCACAAAGACAATACAGGGGATCGAGGCTATGGCTACACCTTC.

V usage is TRBV10-3 and J usage is TRBJ2-7, with D possibly matching TRBD1 (6 bases). Germline CDR1 and CDR2: ENHRY and SYGVKD. This CDR3 contains 13 residues. Trimming removed 4 bases at V and 5 bases at J, with 12 bases between. This CDR3 reads CAISAQQGNEQYF. DNA of the CDR3: TGTGCCATCAGTGCCCAACAGGGTAACGAGCAGTACTTC.